A selection of T cell receptor beta chains follows, all from one sample in a study of cytomegalovirus exposure and HLA in healthy donors. TCRdb's copy holds only in-frame clones and misses some; the assay was immunoSEQ multiplex PCR. The profile shows fewer than 300,000 clones, roughly 80% of them singletons. Sequenced: PBMCs. These receptors were collected from a girl aged 2-10 years in good health and CMV-seronegative. Each CDR3 is given with its conserved first and last residue. The D gene is left open where the match is weak. Not all rows give a size; the values are once, few, many and, for expanded clones, a class.

cdr3_nt | cdr3_aa | clone_size | d_call | j_call | v_call
TGTGCCAGCTCACCGGACCGGGACAGAGAGTTCTTC | CASSPDRDREFF | - | TRBD1 | TRBJ2-1 | TRBV18
TGTTCCAGCAGCTTAGGCTACAGCTACGAGCAGTACTTC | CSSSLGYSYEQYF | - | - | TRBJ2-7 | TRBV7-9
TGTGCCAGCAGCCATCAGGGTGTTACTTCCCGATCTCAGCCCCAGCATTTT | CASSHQGVTSRSQPQHF | few | - | TRBJ1-5 | TRBV11-2
TGCAGCGTTAGGGGTCCCGGGACAGGGGATCAGCCCCAGCATTTT | CSVRGPGTGDQPQHF | - | TRBD1 | TRBJ1-5 | TRBV29-1
TGTGCCAGTAGCCCAGGACTAGCTTCGAGTGAGCAGTTCTTC | CASSPGLASSEQFF | few | TRBD2 | TRBJ2-1 | TRBV19
TGTGCCAGCAGTTTCCCGGACAGGGTAAGCTCCTACGAGCAGTACTTC | CASSFPDRVSSYEQYF | - | TRBD1 | TRBJ2-7 | TRBV28
TGCAGCTCCATCGGTAAGCGGGCTAACAATGAGCAGTTCTTC | CSSIGKRANNEQFF | - | - | TRBJ2-1 | TRBV29-1
TGCGCCAGCAGCCCCTGGGGGCAGGCTCCCTCCTACGAGCAGTACTTC | CASSPWGQAPSYEQYF | - | - | TRBJ2-7 | TRBV5-1
TGCGCCAGCAGCTTGTCAGACTCCCGGCGGGGAGCTTTCTTT | CASSLSDSRRGAFF | few | - | TRBJ1-1 | TRBV5-1
TGCGCCAGCAGCTTGGAAGGCAGAGGATCACCCCTCCACTTT | CASSLEGRGSPLHF | once | - | TRBJ1-6 | TRBV5-1
TGTGCCAGCAGTTACGCAGCGATGACCACCGGGGAGCTGTTTTTT | CASSYAAMTTGELFF | - | - | TRBJ2-2 | TRBV6-5
TGTGCCAGCAGCTTGGTAAGGGACAGAGATGAAAAACTGTTTTTT | CASSLVRDRDEKLFF | - | TRBD1 | TRBJ1-4 | TRBV5-5
TGTGCCCGACAGGGGGACTCCTACGAGCAGTACTTC | CARQGDSYEQYF | - | TRBD1 | TRBJ2-7 | TRBV30
TGTGCCTGGAGTCTAGCGGATACGCAGTATTTT | CAWSLADTQYF | - | - | TRBJ2-3 | TRBV30
TGTGCCAGCAGCTTAGGAAGCAGGGATCAGCCCCAGCATTTT | CASSLGSRDQPQHF | - | - | TRBJ1-5 | TRBV13
TGCGCCAGCAGCCAAGTCTATGACCCGACTAGTCAGCCCCAGCATTTT | CASSQVYDPTSQPQHF | - | - | TRBJ1-5 | TRBV4-1
TGTGCCAGCAGTGCTAGATCAGGGGGCGGCAAAAACATTCAGTACTTC | CASSARSGGGKNIQYF | - | TRBD1 | TRBJ2-4 | TRBV2
TGCGCCAGCAGCCAAGCGGAGTTGCAGCCCCAGCATTTT | CASSQAELQPQHF | - | - | TRBJ1-5 | TRBV4-1
TGTGCCAGCAGCTTAGGAAGCGGCAGCTCCTACGAGCAGTACTTC | CASSLGSGSSYEQYF | - | - | TRBJ2-7 | TRBV11-2
TGTGCCAGCAGTTTGGGAAGGAGGGAGACCCAGTACTTC | CASSLGRRETQYF | - | - | TRBJ2-5 | TRBV28
TGTGCCAGCAGCGTAGGTGGAGGGGACACCGGGGAGCTGTTTTTT | CASSVGGGDTGELFF | - | - | TRBJ2-2 | TRBV9
TGTGCCAGCAGTTTAATGGGGCGAGAGACCCAGTACTTC | CASSLMGRETQYF | - | - | TRBJ2-5 | TRBV28
TGTGCCAGTCAGCAGGGAACGTTTTGGCCCCAGCATTTT | CASQQGTFWPQHF | - | - | TRBJ1-5 | TRBV19
TGCAGTTTTAAAGGGGCCGTTTATAATTCACCCCTCCACTTT | CSFKGAVYNSPLHF | - | - | TRBJ1-6 | TRBV29-1
TGTGCCAGCAGTTACACACAGGGAACTGAAGCTTTCTTT | CASSYTQGTEAFF | once | - | TRBJ1-1 | TRBV6-5
TGTGCCAGCAGCCAAGGCAGGGCTGGGGAGACCCAGTACTTC | CASSQGRAGETQYF | - | - | TRBJ2-5 | TRBV4-2
TGTGCCAGCAGTTTATGGGGAGTGGGGAACACTGAAGCTTTCTTT | CASSLWGVGNTEAFF | - | - | TRBJ1-1 | TRBV28
TGTGCCTGGAAACTCTTCTCGGCTGAAGCTTTCTTT | CAWKLFSAEAFF | - | - | TRBJ1-1 | TRBV30
TGTGCCAGCAGTGAGGGATATCCGGGACTAGGGGACACCGGGGAGCTGTTTTTT | CASSEGYPGLGDTGELFF | - | TRBD2 | TRBJ2-2 | TRBV6-1
TGTGCCTGGAGTCCCCTGGGGGGAAAACTGTTTTTT | CAWSPLGGKLFF | - | - | TRBJ1-4 | TRBV30
TGCGCCAGCAGCTTGACTGGGGAGGAGACCCAGTACTTC | CASSLTGEETQYF | - | - | TRBJ2-5 | TRBV5-1
TGTGCCAGCAGTACCGAGGGCACACATGAAAAACTGTTTTTT | CASSTEGTHEKLFF | - | - | TRBJ1-4 | TRBV5-4
TGTGCCAGCAGTGACTATCGGGGGACCCAGTACTTC | CASSDYRGTQYF | few | - | TRBJ2-5 | TRBV2
TGTGCCAGCAGCTTATCTAGCGGGGTCCTCTACGAGCAGTACTTC | CASSLSSGVLYEQYF | - | TRBD2 | TRBJ2-7 | TRBV7-2
TGTGCCAGCAGTGCTAAAGAGACCCAGTACTTC | CASSAKETQYF | - | - | TRBJ2-5 | TRBV2
TGCGCCAGCAGCTATACTAGCCCCCTCACAGATACGCAGTATTTT | CASSYTSPLTDTQYF | - | - | TRBJ2-3 | TRBV5-1
TGTGCCAGCAGCGTATCACAGGGTTACTACGAGCAGTACTTC | CASSVSQGYYEQYF | - | - | TRBJ2-7 | TRBV9
TGTGCCAGCCCCCAGGGCGGCAATCAGCCCCAGCATTTT | CASPQGGNQPQHF | - | - | TRBJ1-5 | TRBV27
TGTGCCAGTAGTACAGGCCTTTTCGTTGGCGGGAGGGCCATTATCTCCTACAATGAGCAGTTCTTC | CASSTGLFVGGRAIISYNEQFF | - | TRBD2 | TRBJ2-1 | TRBV19
TGTGCCTGCTCGCGGGCCGGGGAGCTGTTTTTT | CACSRAGELFF | - | - | TRBJ2-2 | TRBV28
TGTGCCTGGGAGGGGACACTTAACGTCTATGGCTACACCTTC | CAWEGTLNVYGYTF | - | - | TRBJ1-2 | TRBV30
TGTGCCAGTAGGCCCCGGCCCCGGGACACCAATGAAAAACTGTTTTTT | CASRPRPRDTNEKLFF | - | - | TRBJ1-4 | TRBV19
TGTGCCAGCAGTGCCCTTCAAGAGACCCAGTACTTC | CASSALQETQYF | - | - | TRBJ2-5 | TRBV25-1